This TCR beta chain is drawn from a study of blood T cells in healthy people across ages. Study-wide findings and caveats: In long-lived donors, naive CD4+ cell counts and diversity exceeded those of aged donors.

Germline values: CDR1 SGDLS, CDR2 YYNGEE. The CDR3 length is 13 residues. V lost 3 bases to trimming and J lost 7 bases, with 11 bases between them. With a J-beta primer mix and a sample-barcoded 5' primer, a second PCR ran about 7 to 11 cycles. TCRdb reprocessed the 5' RACE reads with MiXCR, giving one entry per CDR3 protein. This sample has about 1,500,000 distinct CDR3 sequences, with over 25% found just once. They isolated at least 6 million PBMCs from each sample. This clonotype showed up just a few times. Its cognate antigen is unknown. V is TRBV9 and J is TRBJ1-5; no definite D call. Sequenced material: blood. The receptor comes from a woman aged 25 to 45 in good health. CDR3 coding DNA: TGTGCCAGCAGCGCTTCACCCGAGCAGCCCCAGCATTTT. This translates into CASSASPEQPQHF.